Given below is one TCR beta chain in context. Its antigen is not identified. The source of the sample is a study of a mutant IDH1 vaccine in newly diagnosed glioma. The assay was immunoSEQ multiplex PCR, and TCRdb's table has in-frame clones only and misses some. The sample carries about 50,000 clones, less than 80% recorded once. Time point described: week 47, end of study. Topical imiquimod accompanied each vaccine dose, which consisted of 300 ug of mutant IDH1 20-mer peptide. From germline, CDR1 is MNHNY and CDR2 SVGAGI (reference sequence). The V segment lost 4 bases and the J segment 0 bases; nucleotides outside the gene matches: 2. The CDR3 is made up of 14 amino acids.

The receptor was isolated from a man aged 50 to 59 with glioma. The rearrangement joins TRBV6-6 to TRBJ1-2, with 7 bases that match TRBD1. The specimen was PBMCs, collected from a glioma patient whose treatment included an IDH1 peptide vaccine. The CDR3 is CASSSGTANYGYTF. Written as DNA, the CDR3 is TGTGCCAGCAGTTCCGGGACAGCTAACTATGGCTACACCTTC.